Presented here are 3 T cell receptor beta chains from one specimen sequenced in a study of Graves' ophthalmopathy and Graves' hyperthyroidism. The sequenced template was RNA, covering the TCR beta CDR3 region. The first-round RT-PCR employed HTBI primers together with the Qiagen OneStep RT-PCR kit. A multiplex PCR was then performed as the second round. MiXCR, applied by TCRdb to the multiplex PCR reads, yields one record per CDR3 protein. The sample lists around 1.1 million distinct CDR3 sequences, about two fifths seen once, with 11% in the top ten. Sequenced sample: peripheral blood or thyroid tissue (not recorded which). Receptors originate from an adult man with Graves' hyperthyroidism.

The chain recombines TRBV29-1 with TRBJ2-7; 8 positions agree with TRBD1. The CDR3 extends over 15 amino acids. Losses at the gene ends were 0 bases for V and 2 bases for J; bases not matched to a gene: 6. Germline CDR1 and CDR2: SQVTM and ANQGSEA. Here the CDR3 DNA reads TGCAGCGTTGAAGACCCCGGGACAGGCACCTACGAGCAGTACTTC. Translation gives CSVEDPGTGTYEQYF.

The V and J genes are TRBV7-6 and TRBJ1-1; the D is unclear. CDR3 size: 17 residues. Trimming pared 0 bases from V and 3 bases from J, leaving 17 bases between. The V gene's germline CDR1 is SGHVS and CDR2 FNYEAQ. As DNA, the CDR3 is TGTGCCAGCAGCTTAGCGGCGATAACATGGGCGGACACTGAAGCTTTCTTT. Translated, it gives CASSLAAITWADTEAFF.

The chain couples TRBV29-1 to TRBJ1-1, with a tentative D call TRBD1 (5 bases). The CDR3 length is 13 residues. Germline values: CDR1 SQVTM, CDR2 ANQGSEA. The V end was cut by 7 bases, the J end by 11 bases, with 23 bases between. CDR3 region: CSGGTGWDNLAFF. The CDR3 region has the DNA TGCAGCGGGGGGACTGGCTGGGATAATTTGGCTTTCTTT.